The sequence of this TCR beta chain was determined in a study of T cells in Graves' hyperthyroidism and ophthalmopathy. About the research overall: Peripheral blood samples were taken at initial diagnosis, prior to any treatment. Findings of the study overall: A 13 V-J signature model discriminated ophthalmopathy versus stable hyperthyroidism.

Amplification targeted TCR beta CDR3 regions from RNA transcripts. A set of HTBI primers served as the primers for a first-round RT-PCR of the TCR CDR3. TCRdb independently ran MiXCR on the multiplex PCR reads; one entry per CDR3 protein. The sample holds a few hundred thousand distinct CDR3 sequences, 15% to 18% seen once. A patient was excluded if there was uncontrolled infection, other autoimmune disease, pregnancy or lactation. The PBMCs were sourced from fresh peripheral blood (less than 11 ml). This clonotype was seen ten or more times. The antigen is unknown. The germline gives CDR1 SNHLY, CDR2 FYNNEI. V shed 6 bases, J shed 3 bases, and the junction held 4 bases outside the gene matches. The CDR3 has 13 amino acids.

This rearrangement joins TRBV2 to TRBJ2-7; 8 nucleotides line up with TRBD1. This clonotype was obtained from a woman in her twenties or thirties with Graves' hyperthyroidism. The sample comprised blood. CDR3 in amino acids: CASRMTGVYEQYF. For the CDR3, the DNA is TGTGCCAGCAGAATGACAGGGGTCTACGAGCAGTACTTC.